This T cell receptor (beta chain) was captured in a study of early T cells in non-severe SARS-CoV-2 infection. The CDR3 has 15 residues. V was pared by 1 base and J by 2 bases, with 2 bases of the junction left unmatched. CDR1 LGHDT and CDR2 YNNKEL come from the germline V gene (reference sequence). One entry per CDR3 protein, called by TCRdb with MiXCR from the 5' RACE reads. The sample holds 85,000 to 90,000 distinct CDR3 sequences, under 15% seen once. The receptor was isolated from an adult who was a healthcare worker with PCR-confirmed SARS-CoV-2 infection or an uninfected control (not recorded which). The rearrangement uses TRBV3-1 and TRBJ2-3, with TRBD2 matching over 8 bases. Sequenced sample: whole blood. The CDR3 DNA is TGTGCCAGCAGCCAAGGACTAGCGTCCACAGATACGCAGTATTTT. Amino acid sequence: CASSQGLASTDTQYF.